The clone carrying this T cell receptor (beta chain) appeared once. These data belong to a study of blood T cell repertoires in COVID-19. TCRdb's copy holds only in-frame clones and misses some; the assay was immunoSEQ multiplex PCR. This table has 250,000 to 300,000 clones, 70% to 90% appearing once. This TCR came from a woman under 40 with acute or convalescent COVID-19. Material: peripheral blood.

CDR3 DNA sequence: TGTGCCACCAGTGACCCCGGACAGGTCAACAATGAGCAGTTCTTC. Translated, it gives CATSDPGQVNNEQFF. V and J are TRBV24-1 and TRBJ2-1, with 7 bases lining up with TRBD1. The length of the CDR3 is 15 residues. V lost 4 bases and J lost 5; bases outside the gene matches: 7. Germline CDR1 reads KGHDR; CDR2 reads SFDVKD.